The next 29 T cell receptor beta chains were all read from a single sample in a study of shared clonotypes between healthy human individuals. Only in-frame clones appear in the TCRdb table, and some are missing; sequencing was by immunoSEQ multiplex PCR. The table records 1.5 million to 2.5 million clones, about 94% of them present only once. The naive CD8 fraction comprised CD45RO-negative cells positively selected for CCR7 and excluded terminally differentiated effector memory CD45RA+ cells. Sequences were obtained from naive CD8+ T cells sorted from blood. The receptors shown here come from a man between 18 and 35 years old in good health.

Worth noting for this clone: One junction end does not reproduce the germline sequence, and a read error may be involved. The rearrangement links TRBV28 to TRBJ2-7; D unresolved. The germline CDR1 and CDR2 sequences are MDHEN and SYDVKM. The CDR3 totals 11 residues. The CDR3: CASSLCPRRSF. CDR3 DNA sequence: TGTGCCAGCAGTTTATGCCCAAGACGGAGCTTC.

The chain has TRBV4-1 and TRBJ2-7; 7 positions agree with TRBD1. The CDR3 spans 15 residues. From germline, CDR1 is MGHRA and CDR2 YSYEKL. Germline trimming cut 2 bases from V and 0 bases from J; bases unmatched to any gene: 4. The CDR3: CASSQTGESSYEQYF. Written as DNA, the CDR3 is TGCGCCAGCAGCCAAACAGGGGAAAGCTCCTACGAGCAGTACTTC.

The chain is built from TRBV2 and TRBJ2-7; D remains unclear. This CDR3 comprises 12 residues. Deletions cut 7 bases from V and 1 base from J, with 8 bases between. Germline V CDR1 and CDR2: SNHLY, FYNNEI. The CDR3 nucleotides are TGTGCCAGCATGTCGGCGTCCTACGAGCAGTACTTC. Its translation: CASMSASYEQYF.

The CDR3 DNA follows: TGTGCCAGCAGCGCGGACAGGGATCCTGATGAGCAGTTCTTC. Translation: CASSADRDPDEQFF. This sequence joins TRBV9 and TRBJ2-1; 8 bases align to TRBD1. The CDR3 sequence is 14 residues long. V lost 3 bases, J lost 8 bases, and 7 bases stayed unmatched. Per the germline V gene, CDR1 is SGDLS and CDR2 is YYNGEE.

J is TRBJ1-3 and V is TRBV7-2, with 7 bases fitting TRBD1. Germline V gives CDR1 SGHTA, CDR2 FQGNSA. V lost 1 base and J lost 4; bases outside the gene matches: 1. The CDR3 is 14 amino acids. The CDR3 nucleotides read TGTGCCAGCAGCTTAGTGGGACAGGGAAACACCATATATTTT. Protein: CASSLVGQGNTIYF.

J is TRBJ2-3 and V is TRBV6-5; D unclear. V gave up 0 bases and J gave up 0 bases, with 7 bases separating them. The CDR3 spans 15 residues. Germline-derived CDR1 and CDR2 are MNHEY and SVGAGI. This CDR3 reads CASSYSESSTDTQYF. The CDR3 DNA follows: TGTGCCAGCAGTTACTCGGAGAGTAGCACAGATACGCAGTATTTT.

The chain couples TRBV7-9 to TRBJ2-7, with D possibly being TRBD2 (5 bases). CDR3 size: 13 residues. V lost 5 bases and J 3 bases, leaving 11 bases between the germline ends. Germline V gene data show CDR1 as SEHNR and CDR2 as FQNEAQ (reference sequence). CDR3 DNA sequence: TGTGCCAGCAGCACCTCCGGGAACTACGAGCAGTACTTC. Protein sequence: CASSTSGNYEQYF.

The chain couples TRBV28 to TRBJ2-7, with TRBD2 matching 8 bases. In germline, CDR1 is MDHEN, CDR2 SYDVKM. Trimming took 4 bases from V and 1 from J; bases not matched to a gene: 15. This CDR3 region has 18 residues. CDR3 nucleotides: TGTGCCAGCAGTTATTTAGGGACCGGGGGGGTTAGGTCCTACGAGCAGTACTTC. Protein product: CASSYLGTGGVRSYEQYF.

This clone has a single count. This chain joins TRBV27 and TRBJ2-2, with 7 bases that match TRBD1. The length of the CDR3 is 15 residues. With 6 bases clipped from V and 6 bases from J, the junction kept 10 bases outside the gene matches. The germline CDR1 and CDR2 sequences are MNHEY and SMNVEV (reference sequence). CDR3 sequence reads: CASSPFTGVAGELFF. For the CDR3, the DNA is TGTGCCAGCAGCCCGTTTACAGGGGTAGCCGGGGAGCTGTTTTTT.

Of note for this clone: Other DNA sequences in this sample translate to the same CDR3. V gene TRBV7-6 combines with J gene TRBJ2-7; TRBD2 matches 8 bases. Per the germline V gene, CDR1 is SGHVS and CDR2 is FNYEAQ. V was pared by 0 bases and J by 4 bases, with 2 bases of the junction left unmatched. CDR3 length: 14 amino acids. The CDR3 sequence is CASSLASGSYEQYF. CDR3 in DNA: TGTGCCAGCAGCTTAGCCAGCGGGAGTTACGAGCAGTACTTC.

This rearrangement joins TRBV6-1 to TRBJ1-2, with a weak D call TRBD1 (5 bases). The germline CDR1 and CDR2 sequences are MNHNS and SASEGT. This CDR3 has 13 residues. Trimming pared 7 bases from V and 1 base from J, leaving 10 bases between. This chain's CDR3 is CASTEQDNYGYTF. CDR3 nucleotides: TGTGCCAGCACCGAACAGGATAACTATGGCTACACCTTC.

J is TRBJ2-7 and V is TRBV29-1; perhaps TRBD2 as D (6 bases). In germline, CDR1 is SQVTM, CDR2 ANQGSEA. V lost 4 bases to trimming and J lost 0 bases, with 13 bases between them. The CDR3 loop spans 14 amino acids. DNA for the CDR3: TGCAGCGTTGTTGGGTGGGGGGACTCCTACGAGCAGTACTTC. Its translation is CSVVGWGDSYEQYF.

This rearrangement joins TRBV12-5 to TRBJ2-2, with a possible D match to TRBD2 (6 bases). Germline V gene lookup returns CDR1 LGHNT and CDR2 FRNRAP. V lost 0 bases and J lost 3, with 14 bases in between. The CDR3 runs 17 residues. The CDR3 spells CASGLVTLEGYTGELFF. The DNA of the CDR3 is TGTGCTAGTGGTTTGGTAACCTTGGAGGGTTACACCGGGGAGCTGTTTTTT.

V gene TRBV6-5 combines with J gene TRBJ2-3; weak D call: TRBD2 (5 bases). Germline values: CDR1 MNHEY, CDR2 SVGAGI. The CDR3 is 15 residues long. The V end was cut by 7 bases, the J end by 1 base, with 15 bases between. The CDR3 DNA reads as TGTGCCAGCACAGGATTACCGGAGGGCACAGATACGCAGTATTTT. Translation: CASTGLPEGTDTQYF.

The genes are TRBV4-3 and TRBJ2-1; 7 bases map to TRBD2. The junction had 9 bases not matched to a gene; V was cut back by 8 bases and J by 8 bases. Germline V CDR1 and CDR2: LGHNA, YSLEER. The CDR3 consists of 13 residues. CDR3 amino acids: CASGRLAADEQFF. DNA for the CDR3: TGCGCCAGCGGGCGACTAGCAGCGGATGAGCAGTTCTTC.

This sequence joins TRBV6-6 and TRBJ2-7; D call uncertain. CDR1 and CDR2 from the germline V gene are MNHNY and SVGAGI (reference sequence). Trimming pared 5 bases from V and 1 base from J, leaving 15 bases between. The CDR3 runs 15 residues. CDR3 sequence reads: CASSQDGQGSYEQYF. CDR3 bases: TGTGCCAGCAGTCAGGACGGTCAAGGGTCCTACGAGCAGTACTTC.

This chain connects TRBV7-6 to TRBJ2-3; D may match TRBD1 or TRBD2 (6 bases each). Deletions cut 2 bases from V and 2 bases from J, with 14 bases between. This CDR3 is 16 amino acids long. The germline V gene has CDR1 SGHVS and CDR2 FNYEAQ. CDR3 DNA: TGTGCCAGCAGCTTATCCCCGGGGGACAACACAGATACGCAGTATTTT. Its protein product is CASSLSPGDNTDTQYF.

The rearrangement uses TRBV13 and TRBJ1-1, with 12 nucleotides matching TRBD1. The CDR3 runs 15 residues. CDR1 PRHDT and CDR2 FYEKMQ come from the germline V gene (reference sequence). Trimming cost V 8 bases and J 0 bases; bases outside gene matches: 4. In nucleotides, the CDR3 is TGTGCCAGCGGGGACAGGGGGCCGGTGAACACTGAAGCTTTCTTT. This sequence encodes CASGDRGPVNTEAFF.

The chain combines TRBV27 with TRBJ2-3; possible D gene TRBD2, 6 bases. The germline V gene has CDR1 MNHEY and CDR2 SMNVEV (reference sequence). This CDR3 spans 15 amino acids. Between the trimmed V and J ends, which lost 2 bases and 5 bases, there was a span of 14 bases. The CDR3 is CASSLRPSELDTQYF. The CDR3 DNA sequence: TGTGCCAGCAGTTTAAGGCCTAGCGAGTTAGATACGCAGTATTTT.

The chain has TRBV6-1 and TRBJ2-4; D is undetermined. Germline lookup yields CDR1 MNHNS and CDR2 SASEGT. The CDR3 totals 14 residues. V was clipped by 6 bases and J by 5 bases, with 14 bases between them. The CDR3 nucleotides are TGTGCCAGCAGCCCCACGAGGATCGAAAACATTCAGTACTTC. As protein: CASSPTRIENIQYF.

The chain has TRBV21-1 and TRBJ1-2. TRBV21-1 represents a pseudogene. This CDR3 spans 16 amino acids. CDR3 in DNA: TGTGCCAGCAGCGCCCGGACGGCTCGAAACCACTATGGCTACACCTTC. This sequence encodes CASSARTARNHYGYTF.

CDR3 in amino acids: CASSLYGPGTEKQETQYF. The CDR3 nucleotides are TGTGCCAGCAGTCTCTACGGACCCGGGACGGAAAAACAAGAGACCCAGTACTTC. The chain links TRBV27 to TRBJ2-5; D assignment may be TRBD1 or TRBD2 (5 bases each). Germline CDR1 is MNHEY and CDR2 is SMNVEV (reference sequence). CDR3 size: 18 residues. The germline V and J ends were trimmed by 5 bases and 2 bases, with 24 bases remaining between them.

This clone was seen only a few times. In DNA form, the CDR3 reads TGTGCCAGCAGTGAGGGACAGGGAGCTAACTATGGCTACACCTTC. The encoded protein is CASSEGQGANYGYTF. The chain recombines TRBV25-1 with TRBJ1-2; 9 bases agree with TRBD1. V lost 3 bases, J lost 0 bases, and 2 bases stayed unmatched. Germline V gene data show CDR1 as MGHDK and CDR2 as SYGVNS. CDR3 length: 15 residues.

The table lists this clone with a count of one. Additional DNA sequences in this sample encode the identical CDR3. The rearrangement links TRBV5-6 to TRBJ2-7; no definite D call. Trimming removed 0 bases at V and 3 bases at J, with 7 bases between. Germline CDR1 is SGHDT and CDR2 is YYEEEE. The length of the CDR3 is 13 residues. The CDR3 is CASSLGPLYEQYF. Here the CDR3 DNA reads TGTGCCAGCAGCTTGGGTCCCCTCTACGAGCAGTACTTC. Using reference TRBV5-6 and TRBJ2-7 for the parts outside the CDR3, the full variable domain is DAGVTQSPTHLIKTRGQQVTLRCSPKSGHDTVSWYQQALGQGPQFIFQYYEEEERQRGNFPDRFSGHQFPNYSSELNVNALLLGDSALYLCASSLGPLYEQYFGPGTRLTVT.

DNA of the CDR3: TGTGCCAGCAGTTTATTGTCAGGGACTCCCCCCGGGGAGCTGTTTTTT. It codes for CASSLLSGTPPGELFF. The chain is built from TRBV27 and TRBJ2-2, with a tentative D call TRBD2 (6 bases). This CDR3 has 16 residues. The V gene's germline CDR1 is MNHEY and CDR2 SMNVEV (reference sequence). The V end was cut by 1 base, the J end by 6 bases, with 15 bases between.

The chain uses TRBV10-2 and TRBJ2-7; TRBD1 matches at 9 bases. From germline, CDR1 is WSHSY and CDR2 SAAADI. The length of the CDR3 is 14 residues. The trim removed 5 bases at V and 6 bases at J, leaving 8 bases unmatched. In DNA form, the CDR3 reads TGCGCCAGCAGTCCGGGACAGGGTTCCAGCGAGCAGTACTTC. This gives the protein CASSPGQGSSEQYF.

V is TRBV27 and J is TRBJ2-1; 8 bases are shared with TRBD2. The CDR3 sequence is 16 residues long. Germline CDR1 reads MNHEY; CDR2 reads SMNVEV (reference sequence). Unmatched junction bases numbered 5, after V lost 2 bases and J lost 2 bases. The CDR3 sequence is CASSLRGGGPYNEQFF. The CDR3 DNA reads as TGTGCCAGCAGTTTAAGGGGCGGGGGGCCCTACAATGAGCAGTTCTTC.

V is TRBV27 and J is TRBJ1-2; D gene ambiguous. Germline loops: CDR1 MNHEY, CDR2 SMNVEV (reference sequence). This CDR3 is 19 amino acids long. V lost 5 bases to trimming and J lost 4 bases, with 29 bases between them. CDR3 bases: TGTGCCAGCAGTGCCCGATTGATTGCCCCCGGCCTATGGGGCTATGGCTACACCTTC. Translation: CASSARLIAPGLWGYGYTF.

J is TRBJ2-2 and V is TRBV2; D gene unclear. This CDR3 is 17 amino acids long. Per the germline V gene, CDR1 is SNHLY and CDR2 is FYNNEI. The V end was cut by 6 bases, the J end by 0 bases, with 17 bases between. The DNA of the CDR3 is TGTGCCAGCAGCCCCGATAGTAGGGTTACGAACACCGGGGAGCTGTTTTTT. This translates into CASSPDSRVTNTGELFF.